This section outlines one TCR beta chain sequence together with its context. Its antigen is as yet unknown. The data are from a study of CD8 T cells in Susac syndrome. In the study overall: At blood draw, Susac syndrome patients were therapy-naive, on corticosteroids, or on intravenous immunoglobulin alone.

Reverse transcription of roughly 0.5 to 1 ug RNA used random hexamers. immunoSEQ multiplex PCR amplified TCR beta CDR3 across 54 Vbeta, 13 Jbeta. TCRdb re-called the immunoSEQ multiplex PCR reads through MiXCR, storing one row per CDR3 protein. The sample comprises hundreds of thousands of distinct CDR3 sequences, 90% to 97% of which are singletons, and approximately 0.094% rests with the top ten. This CDR3 contains 15 residues. The germline V gene has CDR1 GTSNPN and CDR2 SVGIG (reference sequence). V was pared by 0 bases and J by 7 bases, with 18 bases between. Points from the study as a whole: In its TCR sequencing and HLA analysis, the study acknowledged that the number of individuals was relatively small.

The source is a human donor with Susac syndrome. The chain joins TRBV30 to TRBJ1-2; D uncertain. Sample: CD4+ T cells from PBMCs. The CDR3 DNA reads as TGTGCCTGGAGTGTAATATGGGCTGACGAGGCTGGCTACACCTTC. It codes for CAWSVIWADEAGYTF.